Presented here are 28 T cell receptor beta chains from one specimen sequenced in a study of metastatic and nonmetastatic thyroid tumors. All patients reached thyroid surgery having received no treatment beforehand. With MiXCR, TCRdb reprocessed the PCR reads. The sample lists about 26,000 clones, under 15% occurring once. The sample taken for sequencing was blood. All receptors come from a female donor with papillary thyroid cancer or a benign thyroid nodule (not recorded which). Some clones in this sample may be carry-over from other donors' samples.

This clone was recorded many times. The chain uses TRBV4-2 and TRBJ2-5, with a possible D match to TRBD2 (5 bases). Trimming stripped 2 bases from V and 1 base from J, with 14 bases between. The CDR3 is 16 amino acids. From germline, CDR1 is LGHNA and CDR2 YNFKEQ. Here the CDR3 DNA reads TGTGCCAGCAGCCAACCTGGACTCTACCTCCAAGAGACCCAGTACTTC. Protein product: CASSQPGLYLQETQYF.

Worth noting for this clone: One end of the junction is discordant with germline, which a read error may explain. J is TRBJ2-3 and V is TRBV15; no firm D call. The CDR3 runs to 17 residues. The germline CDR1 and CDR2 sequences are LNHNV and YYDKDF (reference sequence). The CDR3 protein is CATSRDWVALSTDTQCF. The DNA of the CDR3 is TGTGCCACCAGCAGAGATTGGGTAGCCTTAAGCACAGATACGCAGTGTTTT.

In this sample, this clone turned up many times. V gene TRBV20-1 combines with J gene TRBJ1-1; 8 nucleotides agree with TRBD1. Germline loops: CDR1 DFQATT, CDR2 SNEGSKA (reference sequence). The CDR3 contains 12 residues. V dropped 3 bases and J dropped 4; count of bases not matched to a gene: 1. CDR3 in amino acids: CSARDRVTEAFF. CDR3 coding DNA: TGCAGTGCTAGGGACAGGGTCACTGAAGCTTTCTTT.

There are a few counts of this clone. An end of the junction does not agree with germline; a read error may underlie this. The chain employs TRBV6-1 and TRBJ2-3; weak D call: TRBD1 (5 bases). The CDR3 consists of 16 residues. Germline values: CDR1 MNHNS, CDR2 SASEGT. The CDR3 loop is CASTEIRGAGTDTQYF. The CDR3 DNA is TGTGCCAGCACTGAAATTAGGGGTGCAGGCACAGATACGCAGTATTTT.

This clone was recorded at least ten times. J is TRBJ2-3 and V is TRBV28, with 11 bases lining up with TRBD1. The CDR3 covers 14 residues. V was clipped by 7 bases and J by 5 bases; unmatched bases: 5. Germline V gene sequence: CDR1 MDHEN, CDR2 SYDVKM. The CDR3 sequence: CASTPGQGVDTQYF. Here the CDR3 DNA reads TGTGCCAGCACCCCGGGACAGGGGGTAGATACGCAGTATTTT.

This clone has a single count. The CDR3 region is CAWSRGDRTLSYEQYF. DNA of the CDR3: TGTGCCTGGAGTCGAGGGGACAGGACTCTCTCCTACGAGCAGTACTTC. The V call is TRBV30, the J call TRBJ2-7; 8 nucleotides match TRBD1. J lost 0 bases, V lost 2 bases, and 9 bases had no gene match. Germline V gene data show CDR1 as GTSNPN and CDR2 as SVGIG (reference sequence). This CDR3 comprises 16 residues. Full variable domain (outside the CDR3, taken from reference TRBV30 and TRBJ2-7): SQTIHQWPATLVQPVGSPLSLECTVEGTSNPNLYWYRQAAGRGLQLLFYSVGIGQISSEVPQNLSASRPQDRQFILSSKKLLLSDSGFYLCAWSRGDRTLSYEQYFGPGTRLTVT.

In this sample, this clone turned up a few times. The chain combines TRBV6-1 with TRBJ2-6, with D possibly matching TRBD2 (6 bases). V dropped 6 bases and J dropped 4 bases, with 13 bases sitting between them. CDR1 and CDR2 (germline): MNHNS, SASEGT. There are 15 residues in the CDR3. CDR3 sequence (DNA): TGTGCCAGCAGGAACTCACGGGGGGGGGCCAACGTCCTGACTTTC. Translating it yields CASRNSRGGANVLTF.

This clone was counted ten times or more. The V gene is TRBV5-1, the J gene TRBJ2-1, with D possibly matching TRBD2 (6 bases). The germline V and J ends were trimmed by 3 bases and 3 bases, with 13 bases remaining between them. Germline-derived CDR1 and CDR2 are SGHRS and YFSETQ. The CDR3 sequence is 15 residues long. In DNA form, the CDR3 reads TGCGCCAGCAGCTCCGGGACTCAAAACTACAATGAGCAGTTCTTC. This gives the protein CASSSGTQNYNEQFF.

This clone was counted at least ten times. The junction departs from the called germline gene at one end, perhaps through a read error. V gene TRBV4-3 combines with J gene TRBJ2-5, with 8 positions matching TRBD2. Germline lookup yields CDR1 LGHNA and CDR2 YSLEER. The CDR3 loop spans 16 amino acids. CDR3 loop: CAGSPGGGAGGETQYF. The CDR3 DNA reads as TGCGCCGGCAGCCCGGGGGGGGGGGCAGGTGGCGAGACCCAGTACTTC.

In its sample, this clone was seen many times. The DNA of the CDR3 is TGCGCCAGCAGTTCCCGACGACAGGGACGGGGCACCGGGGAGCTGTTTTTT. Its translation: CASSSRRQGRGTGELFF. The genes are TRBV10-1 and TRBJ2-2; the match to TRBD1 covers 7 bases. V dropped 5 bases and J dropped 4; count of bases not matched to a gene: 13. The CDR3 consists of 17 residues. Germline V gene lookup returns CDR1 WNHNN and CDR2 SYGVQD (reference sequence).

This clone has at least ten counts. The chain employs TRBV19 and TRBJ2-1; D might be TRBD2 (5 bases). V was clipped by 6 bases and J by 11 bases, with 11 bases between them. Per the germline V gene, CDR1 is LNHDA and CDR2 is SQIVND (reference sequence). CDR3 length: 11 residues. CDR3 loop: CASSRSGKQFF. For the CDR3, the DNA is TGTGCCAGTAGCCGCTCGGGAAAGCAGTTCTTC.

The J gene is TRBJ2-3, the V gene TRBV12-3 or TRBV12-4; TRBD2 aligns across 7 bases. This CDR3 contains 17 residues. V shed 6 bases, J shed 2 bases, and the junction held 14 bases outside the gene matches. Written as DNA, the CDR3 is TGTGCCAGCAGCCTGAACGGAGTCGGGGACTACACAGATACGCAGTATTTT. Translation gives CASSLNGVGDYTDTQYF.

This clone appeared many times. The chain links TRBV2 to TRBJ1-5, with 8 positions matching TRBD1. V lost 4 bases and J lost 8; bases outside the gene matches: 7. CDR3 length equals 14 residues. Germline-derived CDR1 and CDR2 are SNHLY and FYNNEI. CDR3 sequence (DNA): TGTGCCAGCAGTGTTGACAGGGGCGGTGAGCCCCAGCATTTT. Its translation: CASSVDRGGEPQHF.

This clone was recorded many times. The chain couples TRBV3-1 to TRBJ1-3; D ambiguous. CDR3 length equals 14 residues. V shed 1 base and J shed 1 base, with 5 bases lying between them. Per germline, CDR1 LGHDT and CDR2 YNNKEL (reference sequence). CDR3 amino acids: CASSQGGSGNTIYF. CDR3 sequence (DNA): TGTGCCAGCAGCCAAGGGGGATCTGGAAACACCATATATTTT.

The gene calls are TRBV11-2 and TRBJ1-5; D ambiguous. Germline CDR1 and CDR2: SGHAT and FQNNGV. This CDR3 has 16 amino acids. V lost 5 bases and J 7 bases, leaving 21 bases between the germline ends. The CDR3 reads CASSPVSGGCGQPQHF. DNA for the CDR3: TGTGCCAGCAGCCCAGTCTCTGGTGGGTGTGGGCAGCCCCAGCATTTT.

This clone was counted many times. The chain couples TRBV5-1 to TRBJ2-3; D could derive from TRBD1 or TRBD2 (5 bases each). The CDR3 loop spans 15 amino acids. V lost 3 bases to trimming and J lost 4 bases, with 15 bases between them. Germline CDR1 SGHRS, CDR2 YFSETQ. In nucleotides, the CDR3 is TGCGCCAGCAGCTGGATGGGGGTTAGTTCAGATACGCAGTATTTT. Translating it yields CASSWMGVSSDTQYF.

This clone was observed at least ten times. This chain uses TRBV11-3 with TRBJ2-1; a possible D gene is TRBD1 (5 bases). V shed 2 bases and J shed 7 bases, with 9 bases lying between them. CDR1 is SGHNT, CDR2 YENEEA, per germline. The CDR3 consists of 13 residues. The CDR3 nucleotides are TGTGCCAGCAGCTTAAATCAGGGTAATGAGCAGTTCTTC. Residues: CASSLNQGNEQFF.

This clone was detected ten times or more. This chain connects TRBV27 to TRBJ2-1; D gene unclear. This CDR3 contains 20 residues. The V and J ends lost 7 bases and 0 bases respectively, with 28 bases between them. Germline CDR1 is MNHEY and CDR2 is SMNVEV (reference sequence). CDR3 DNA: TGTGCCAGCACTCCCAGCTTAGGACCCCGCAGCCGTGGCTCCTACAATGAGCAGTTCTTC. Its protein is CASTPSLGPRSRGSYNEQFF.

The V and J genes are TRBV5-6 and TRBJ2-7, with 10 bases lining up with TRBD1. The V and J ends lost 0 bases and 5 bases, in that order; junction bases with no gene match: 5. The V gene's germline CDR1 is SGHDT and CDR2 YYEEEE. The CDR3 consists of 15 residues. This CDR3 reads CASSLEGQGLDEQYF. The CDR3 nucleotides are TGTGCCAGCAGCTTGGAGGGACAGGGGTTGGACGAGCAGTACTTC.

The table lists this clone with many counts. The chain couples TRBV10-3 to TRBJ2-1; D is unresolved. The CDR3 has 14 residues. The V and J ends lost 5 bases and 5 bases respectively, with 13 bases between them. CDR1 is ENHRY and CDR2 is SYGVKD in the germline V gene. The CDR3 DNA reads TGTGCCATCAGTAAATCGACGGAAAACAATGAGCAGTTCTTC. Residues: CAISKSTENNEQFF.

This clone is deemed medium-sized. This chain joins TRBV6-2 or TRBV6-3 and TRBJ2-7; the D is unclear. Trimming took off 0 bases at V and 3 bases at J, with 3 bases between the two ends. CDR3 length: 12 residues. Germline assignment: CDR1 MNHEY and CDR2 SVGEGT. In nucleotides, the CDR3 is TGTGCCAGCAGTTACTCGGTCTACGAGCAGTACTTC. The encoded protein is CASSYSVYEQYF.

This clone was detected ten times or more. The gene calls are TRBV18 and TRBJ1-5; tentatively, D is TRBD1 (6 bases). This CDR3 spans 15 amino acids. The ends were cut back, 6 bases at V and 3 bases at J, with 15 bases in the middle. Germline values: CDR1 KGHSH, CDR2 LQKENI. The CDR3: CASSPAGGLNQPQHF. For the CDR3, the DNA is TGTGCCAGCTCCCCGGCCGGGGGCCTCAATCAGCCCCAGCATTTT.

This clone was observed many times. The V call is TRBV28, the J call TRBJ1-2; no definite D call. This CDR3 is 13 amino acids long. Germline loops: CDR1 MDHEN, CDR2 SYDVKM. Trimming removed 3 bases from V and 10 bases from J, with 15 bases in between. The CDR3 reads CASSFSTGRDYTF. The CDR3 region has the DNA TGTGCCAGCAGTTTCTCTACGGGGAGGGACTACACCTTC.

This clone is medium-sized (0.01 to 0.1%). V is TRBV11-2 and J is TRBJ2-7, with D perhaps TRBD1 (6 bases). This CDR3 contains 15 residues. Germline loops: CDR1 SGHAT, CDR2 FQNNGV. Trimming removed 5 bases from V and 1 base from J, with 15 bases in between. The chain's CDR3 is CASSPSPTGSYEQYF. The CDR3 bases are TGTGCCAGCAGCCCTAGCCCCACAGGGTCCTACGAGCAGTACTTC.

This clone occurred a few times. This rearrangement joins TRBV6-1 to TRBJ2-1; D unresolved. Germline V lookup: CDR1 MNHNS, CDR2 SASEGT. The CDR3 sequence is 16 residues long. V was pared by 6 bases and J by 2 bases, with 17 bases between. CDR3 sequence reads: CASRATSLGAYNEQFF. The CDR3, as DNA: TGTGCCAGCAGGGCTACTTCCCTGGGTGCCTACAATGAGCAGTTCTTC.

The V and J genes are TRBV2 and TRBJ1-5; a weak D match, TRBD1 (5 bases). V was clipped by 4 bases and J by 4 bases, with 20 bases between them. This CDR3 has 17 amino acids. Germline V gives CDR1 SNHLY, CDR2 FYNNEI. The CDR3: CASSVTGQWGTNQPQHF. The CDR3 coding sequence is TGTGCCAGCAGTGTGACGGGGCAATGGGGGACTAATCAGCCCCAGCATTTT. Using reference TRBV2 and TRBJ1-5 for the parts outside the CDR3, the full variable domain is EPEVTQTPSHQVTQMGQEVILRCVPISNHLYFYWYRQILGQKVEFLVSFYNNEISEKSEIFDDQFSVERPDGSNFTLKIRSTKLEDSAMYFCASSVTGQWGTNQPQHFGDGTRLSIL.

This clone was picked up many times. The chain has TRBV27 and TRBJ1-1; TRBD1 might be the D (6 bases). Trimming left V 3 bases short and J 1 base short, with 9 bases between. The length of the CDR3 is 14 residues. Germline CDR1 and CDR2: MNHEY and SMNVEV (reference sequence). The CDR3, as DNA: TGTGCCAGCAGTTTCCTGGACAGGAACACTGAAGCTTTCTTT. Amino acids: CASSFLDRNTEAFF.

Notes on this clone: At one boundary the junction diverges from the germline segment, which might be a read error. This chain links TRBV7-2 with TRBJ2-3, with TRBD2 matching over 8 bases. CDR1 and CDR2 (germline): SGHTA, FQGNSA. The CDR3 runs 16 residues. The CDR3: CASSLAGWRSTDTQYF. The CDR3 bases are TGTGCCAGCAGCCTAGCGGGTTGGCGTAGCACAGATACTCAGTATTTT.